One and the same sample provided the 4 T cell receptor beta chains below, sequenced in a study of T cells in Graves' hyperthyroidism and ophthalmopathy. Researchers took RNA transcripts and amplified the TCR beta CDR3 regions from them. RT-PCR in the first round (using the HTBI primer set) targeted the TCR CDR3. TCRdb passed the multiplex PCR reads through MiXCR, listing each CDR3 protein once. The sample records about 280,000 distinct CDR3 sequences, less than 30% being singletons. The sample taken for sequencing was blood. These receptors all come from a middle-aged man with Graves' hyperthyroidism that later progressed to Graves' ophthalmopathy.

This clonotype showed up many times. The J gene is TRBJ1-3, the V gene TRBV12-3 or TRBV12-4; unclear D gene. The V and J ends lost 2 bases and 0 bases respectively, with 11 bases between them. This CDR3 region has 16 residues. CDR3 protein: CASSLTIQSSGNTIYF. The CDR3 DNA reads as TGTGCCAGCAGTTTAACTATACAGAGCTCTGGAAACACCATATATTTT.

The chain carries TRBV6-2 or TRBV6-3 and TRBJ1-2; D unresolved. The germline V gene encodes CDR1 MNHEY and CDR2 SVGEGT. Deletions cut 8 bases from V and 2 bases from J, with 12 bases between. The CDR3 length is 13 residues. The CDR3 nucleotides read TGTGCCAGCCTCTCAGTGAAGAACTATGGCTACACCTTC. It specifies CASLSVKNYGYTF.

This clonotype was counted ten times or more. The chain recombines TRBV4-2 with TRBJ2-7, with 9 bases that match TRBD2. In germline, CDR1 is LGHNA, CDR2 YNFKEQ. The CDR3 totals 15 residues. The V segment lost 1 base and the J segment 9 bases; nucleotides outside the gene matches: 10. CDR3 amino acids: CASSQVEQAGGGQYF. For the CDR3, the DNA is TGTGCCAGCAGCCAAGTGGAGCAAGCGGGAGGAGGGCAGTACTTC.

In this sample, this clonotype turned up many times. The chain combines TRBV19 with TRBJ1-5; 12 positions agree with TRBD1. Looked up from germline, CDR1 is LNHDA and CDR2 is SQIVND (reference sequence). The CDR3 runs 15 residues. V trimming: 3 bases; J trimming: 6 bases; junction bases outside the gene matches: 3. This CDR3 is CASSIWDRGPQPQHF. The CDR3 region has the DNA TGTGCCAGTAGTATCTGGGACAGGGGGCCTCAGCCCCAGCATTTT.